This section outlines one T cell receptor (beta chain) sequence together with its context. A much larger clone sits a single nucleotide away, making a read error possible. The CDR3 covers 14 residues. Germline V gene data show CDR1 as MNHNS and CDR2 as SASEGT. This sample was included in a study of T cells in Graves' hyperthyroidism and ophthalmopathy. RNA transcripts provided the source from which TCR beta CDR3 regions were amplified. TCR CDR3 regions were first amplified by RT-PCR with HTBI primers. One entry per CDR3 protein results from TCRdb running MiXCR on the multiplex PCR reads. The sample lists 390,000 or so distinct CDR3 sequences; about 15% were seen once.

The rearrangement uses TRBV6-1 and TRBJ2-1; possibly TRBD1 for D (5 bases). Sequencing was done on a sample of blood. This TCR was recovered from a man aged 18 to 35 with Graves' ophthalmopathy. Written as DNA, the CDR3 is TGTGCCAGCCGACAGCCCAATAGAGACAATAAGCAGTTCTTC. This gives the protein CASRQPNRDNKQFF.